This TCR beta chain was documented in a study of cytomegalovirus exposure and HLA in healthy donors. Looked up from germline, CDR1 is MNHNS and CDR2 is SASEGT. The CDR3 spans 15 residues. Trimming left V 7 bases short and J 6 bases short, with 22 bases between. The PCR made use of 60 Vbeta and 13 Jbeta primers. Data came from immunoSEQ multiplex PCR; TCRdb stores just in-frame clones and leaves some out. The top ten clones hold 3.1% of a sample with about 190,000 clones, 74% of them seen once. The sequence was collected from a woman in her 30s in good health and CMV-seropositive. V usage is TRBV6-1 and J usage is TRBJ2-7, with a weak D call TRBD2 (6 bases). Sequences were obtained from PBMCs. The CDR3 sequence is CASTRGVGGRGEQYF. The CDR3, as DNA: TGTGCCAGCACCCGCGGGGTGGGCGGACGGGGCGAGCAGTACTTC.